The 8 T cell receptor beta chains given below trace back to one sample, sequenced in a study of blood T cell repertoires in COVID-19. Data came from immunoSEQ multiplex PCR; TCRdb stores just in-frame clones and leaves some out. Among 140,000 or so clones listed, roughly 85% were seen once. Sequences were obtained from peripheral blood. Receptor source: a man aged 45-65 years with acute or convalescent COVID-19.

This chain links TRBV5-1 with TRBJ1-6, with D uncertain. Germline V lookup: CDR1 SGHRS, CDR2 YFSETQ. V was cut by 2 bases and J by 6 bases, with 9 bases left in between. The CDR3 loop spans 14 amino acids. CDR3: CASSFGLGNSPLHF. The CDR3 DNA follows: TGCGCCAGCAGCTTCGGGTTGGGTAATTCACCCCTCCACTTT.

The chain joins TRBV7-9 to TRBJ2-5, with a tentative D call TRBD1 (5 bases). CDR1 and CDR2 (germline): SEHNR, FQNEAQ (reference sequence). Trimming took off 2 bases at V and 2 bases at J, with 9 bases between the two ends. The CDR3 covers 14 residues. The CDR3 sequence is CASSLMAGQETQYF. In DNA, the CDR3 is TGTGCCAGCAGCTTAATGGCAGGGCAAGAGACCCAGTACTTC.

This chain connects TRBV5-5 to TRBJ2-7; D is unresolved. The CDR3 totals 19 residues. Trimming removed 0 bases at V and 0 bases at J, with 22 bases between. Per germline, CDR1 SGHKS and CDR2 YYEKEE (reference sequence). The CDR3 region is CASSLAIGAGLASSYEQYF. CDR3 DNA: TGTGCCAGCAGCTTGGCAATTGGAGCCGGTCTCGCCAGCTCCTACGAGCAGTACTTC.

Worth noting for this clone: Relative to the germline gene, one junction end is altered; a read error may explain this. This chain links TRBV7-3 with TRBJ2-6; perhaps TRBD1 as D (6 bases). Germline V gene lookup returns CDR1 SGHTA and CDR2 FQGTGA. The CDR3 contains 16 residues. This CDR3 is CGSSLRGGSGANVLTF. The CDR3 nucleotides read TGTGGCAGCAGCTTACGAGGGGGCTCTGGGGCCAACGTCCTGACTTTC.

Only a few counts were recorded for this clone. This sequence joins TRBV7-9 and TRBJ2-7, with D perhaps matching TRBD1 (5 bases). There are 12 residues in the CDR3. Germline V lookup: CDR1 SEHNR, CDR2 FQNEAQ (reference sequence). Trimming pared 2 bases from V and 7 bases from J, leaving 9 bases between. CDR3 region: CASSLSDREQYF. In DNA, the CDR3 is TGTGCCAGCAGCTTATCCGACAGAGAGCAGTACTTC.

The chain uses TRBV5-1 and TRBJ1-2, with D possibly matching TRBD1 (5 bases). The CDR3 loop spans 15 amino acids. The ends were cut back, 0 bases at V and 5 bases at J, with 14 bases in the middle. CDR1 is SGHRS, CDR2 YFSETQ, per germline. The DNA of the CDR3 is TGCGCCAGCAGCTTGGCCCAGGGCCCTAGTTATGGCTACACCTTC. Protein product: CASSLAQGPSYGYTF.

This clone occurred many times. The chain carries TRBV4-1 and TRBJ2-7, with D perhaps matching TRBD2 (5 bases). The germline CDR1 and CDR2 sequences are MGHRA and YSYEKL. The CDR3 extends over 16 amino acids. V was clipped by 5 bases and J by 4 bases, with 21 bases between them. The CDR3 DNA reads as TGCGCCAGCAGCTTCTTGGACTCCTCGTGGGTATACGAGCAGTACTTC. Translated: CASSFLDSSWVYEQYF.

CDR3 residues: CASSFGRGDRGTDTQYF. The CDR3 region has the DNA TGCGCCAGCAGCTTCGGACGGGGTGACAGGGGGACAGATACGCAGTATTTT. The chain links TRBV5-1 to TRBJ2-3; 9 nucleotides match TRBD1. Germline trimming cut 2 bases from V and 3 bases from J; bases unmatched to any gene: 10. Germline CDR1 and CDR2: SGHRS and YFSETQ. This CDR3 region has 17 residues.